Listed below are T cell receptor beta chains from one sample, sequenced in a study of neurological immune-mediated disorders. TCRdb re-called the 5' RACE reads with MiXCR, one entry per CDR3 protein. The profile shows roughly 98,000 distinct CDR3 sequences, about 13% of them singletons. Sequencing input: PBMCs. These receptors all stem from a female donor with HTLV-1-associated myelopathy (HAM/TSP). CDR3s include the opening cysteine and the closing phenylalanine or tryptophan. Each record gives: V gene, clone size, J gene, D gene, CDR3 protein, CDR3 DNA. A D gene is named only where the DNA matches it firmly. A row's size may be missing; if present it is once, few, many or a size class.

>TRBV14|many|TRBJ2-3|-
CASSQGAIRTDTQYF
TGTGCCAGCAGCCAAGGAGCGATACGCACAGATACGCAGTATTTT
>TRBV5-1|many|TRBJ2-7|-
CASSLVQYPYEQYF
TGCGCCAGCAGCTTGGTCCAGTACCCCTACGAGCAGTACTTC
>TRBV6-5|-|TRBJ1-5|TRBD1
CASITRDRAGNQPQHF
TGTGCCAGCATCACCCGGGACAGGGCTGGCAATCAGCCCCAGCATTTT
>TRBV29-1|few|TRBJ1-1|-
CSVDKGFGTEAFF
TGCAGCGTTGATAAGGGATTCGGCACTGAAGCTTTCTTT
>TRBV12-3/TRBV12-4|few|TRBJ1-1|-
CASAEQGVEAFF
TGTGCCAGTGCGGAGCAGGGAGTAGAAGCTTTCTTT
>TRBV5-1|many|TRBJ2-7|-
CASSVSPGISYEQYF
TGCGCCAGCAGCGTGAGTCCGGGGATCTCCTACGAGCAGTACTTC
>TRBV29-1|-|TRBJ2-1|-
CSAEGYYNEQIF
TGCAGTGCCGAGGGGTATTACAATGAGCAGATCTTC
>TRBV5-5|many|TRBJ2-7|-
CASSSQGTGAEQYF
TGTGCCAGCAGCAGTCAGGGAACCGGGGCCGAGCAGTACTTC
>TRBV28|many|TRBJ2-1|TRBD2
CASARGGYNEQFF
TGTGCCAGCGCCCGGGGGGGATACAATGAGCAGTTCTTC
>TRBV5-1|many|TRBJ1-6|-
CASSLFDRDSPLHF
TGCGCCAGCAGCTTGTTCGACAGAGATTCACCCCTCCACTTT
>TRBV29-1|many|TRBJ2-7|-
CSVKGNPQLFSYEQYF
TGCAGCGTCAAGGGTAACCCGCAATTATTTTCCTACGAGCAGTACTTC
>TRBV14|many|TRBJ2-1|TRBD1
CASSQVVTGLDEQFF
TGTGCCAGCAGCCAAGTGGTGACAGGGTTGGATGAGCAGTTCTTC
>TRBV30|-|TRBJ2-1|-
CAWSVRGEQFF
TGTGCCTGGAGTGTACGGGGTGAGCAGTTCTTC
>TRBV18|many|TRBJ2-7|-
CASSPVTGGEQYF
TGTGCCAGCTCACCGGTTACAGGAGGCGAGCAGTACTTC
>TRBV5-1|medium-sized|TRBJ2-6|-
CASSFPIGTTPSGANVLTF
TGCGCCAGCAGCTTCCCAATCGGGACAACGCCCTCTGGGGCCAACGTCCTGACTTTC
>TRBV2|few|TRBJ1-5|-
CASSDGATGRNQPQHF
TGTGCCAGCAGCGACGGGGCCACAGGACGCAATCAGCCCCAGCATTTT
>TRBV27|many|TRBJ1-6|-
CASSLSRNSYSPLHF
TGTGCCAGCAGTTTGTCCCGGAACAGCTATTCACCCCTCCACTTT
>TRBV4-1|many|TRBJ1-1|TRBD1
CASSPGQLNTEAFF
TGCGCCAGCAGCCCGGGACAGCTGAACACTGAAGCTTTCTTT
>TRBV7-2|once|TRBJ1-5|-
CASSLMGRAEPQHF
TGTGCCAGCAGCTTAATGGGGAGGGCTGAGCCCCAGCATTTT
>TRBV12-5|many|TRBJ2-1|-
CASGYQGNEQFF
TGTGCTAGTGGTTACCAGGGGAATGAGCAGTTCTTC
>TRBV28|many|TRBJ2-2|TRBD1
CASSLSGTGRTGELFF
TGTGCCAGCAGTCTCTCCGGGACAGGGCGGACCGGGGAGCTGTTTTTT
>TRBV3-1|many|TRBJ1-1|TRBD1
CASSPLRDRPNTEAFF
TGTGCCAGCAGCCCCCTACGGGACAGGCCGAACACTGAAGCTTTCTTT
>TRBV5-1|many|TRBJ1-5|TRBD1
CASSSRQGEHF
TGCGCCAGCAGCTCGAGACAGGGAGAGCATTTT
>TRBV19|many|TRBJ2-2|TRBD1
CASIFTGAAGELFF
TGTGCCAGTATCTTCACAGGGGCCGCCGGGGAGCTGTTTTTT
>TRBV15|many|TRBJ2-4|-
CATSPLVQNIQYF
TGTGCCACCAGCCCGCTCGTCCAAAACATTCAGTACTTC
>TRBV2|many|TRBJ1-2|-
CASSESTASSNYGYTF
TGTGCCAGCAGTGAGTCAACAGCGTCCTCCAATTATGGCTACACCTTC
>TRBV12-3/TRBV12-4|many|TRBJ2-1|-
CASSPAGDYNEQFF
TGTGCCAGCAGTCCGGCCGGGGATTACAATGAGCAGTTCTTC
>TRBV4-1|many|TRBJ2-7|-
CASSQEAPPYEQYF
TGCGCCAGCAGCCAAGAGGCCCCTCCCTACGAGCAGTACTTC
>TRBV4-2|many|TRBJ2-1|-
CASSTRDYNEQFF
TGTGCCAGCAGCACCCGGGACTACAATGAGCAGTTCTTC
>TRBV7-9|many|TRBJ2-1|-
CASSGLLWAEDNEQFF
TGTGCCAGCAGCGGACTCTTGTGGGCGGAAGACAATGAGCAGTTCTTC
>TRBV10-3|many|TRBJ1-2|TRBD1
CAKRVSGTGSYTF
TGTGCCAAAAGAGTCTCCGGGACAGGAAGCTACACCTTC
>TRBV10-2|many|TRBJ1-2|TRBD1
CASSTGDPLNGYTF
TGCGCCAGCTCGACAGGGGATCCCTTAAATGGCTACACCTTC
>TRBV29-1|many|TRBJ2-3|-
CSVGQITDTQYF
TGCAGCGTTGGACAGATCACAGATACGCAGTATTTT
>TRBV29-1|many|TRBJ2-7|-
CSVVLRSEQYF
TGCAGCGTTGTCCTCAGAAGCGAGCAGTACTTC
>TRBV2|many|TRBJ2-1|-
CASSGTPGNEQFF
TGTGCCAGCAGTGGCACCCCGGGTAATGAGCAGTTCTTC
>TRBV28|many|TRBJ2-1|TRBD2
CASSMGTTYNEQFF
TGTGCCAGCAGTATGGGGACTACTTACAATGAGCAGTTCTTC
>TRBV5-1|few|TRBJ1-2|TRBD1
CASSTGQGTTNYGYTF
TGCGCCAGCAGTACTGGACAGGGCACGACTAACTATGGCTACACCTTC
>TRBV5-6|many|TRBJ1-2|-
CASSSSRNYGYTF
TGTGCCAGCAGCTCATCCAGAAACTATGGCTACACCTTC
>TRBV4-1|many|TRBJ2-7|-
CASSQDRIGLYEQYF
TGCGCCAGCAGCCAAGATCGTATCGGACTCTACGAGCAGTACTTC
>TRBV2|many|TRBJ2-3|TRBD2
CASGGETGTDTQYF
TGTGCCAGCGGGGGGGAAACAGGCACAGATACGCAGTATTTT
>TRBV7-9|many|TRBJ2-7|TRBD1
CASSRTGASYEQYF
TGTGCCAGCAGCCGTACAGGGGCCTCCTACGAGCAGTACTTC
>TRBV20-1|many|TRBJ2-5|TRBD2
CSARAGLGETQYF
TGCAGTGCTAGAGCGGGACTAGGAGAGACCCAGTACTTC
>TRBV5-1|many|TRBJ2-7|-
CASSLIGSTYEQYF
TGCGCCAGCAGCTTGATTGGCAGCACCTACGAGCAGTACTTC
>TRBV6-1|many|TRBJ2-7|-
CASSGHGEQYF
TGTGCCAGCAGTGGCCACGGCGAGCAGTACTTC
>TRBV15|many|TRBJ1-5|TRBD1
CATSGDRFPQPQHF
TGTGCCACCAGCGGGGACAGATTTCCCCAGCCCCAGCATTTT
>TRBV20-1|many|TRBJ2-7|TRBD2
CSARVAGGRSDEQYF
TGCAGTGCTAGAGTAGCGGGGGGCCGCTCGGACGAGCAGTACTTC
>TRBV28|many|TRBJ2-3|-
CASSIPRRTADTQYF
TGTGCCAGCAGTATACCCAGGCGGACAGCAGATACGCAGTATTTT
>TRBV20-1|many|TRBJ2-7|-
CSARKGGEEQYF
TGCAGTGCTAGAAAGGGGGGGGAAGAGCAGTACTTC
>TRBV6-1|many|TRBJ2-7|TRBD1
CASSEAGTGDEQYF
TGTGCCAGCAGTGAAGCGGGGACAGGGGACGAGCAGTACTTC
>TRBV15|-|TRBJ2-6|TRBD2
CASGTGRGSGANVLTF
TGTGCTTCCGGCACGGGGAGGGGCTCTGGGGCCAACGTCCTGACTTTC
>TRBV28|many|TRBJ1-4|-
CASSLIETNEKLFF
TGTGCCAGCAGTTTAATAGAAACTAATGAAAAACTGTTTTTT
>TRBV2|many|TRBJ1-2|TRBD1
CASRTTGRGGYTF
TGTGCCAGCAGGACGACAGGGCGGGGTGGCTACACCTTC
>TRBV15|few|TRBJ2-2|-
CVTSREGTAGTGELFF
TGTGTCACCAGCAGAGAGGGGACGGCGGGCACCGGGGAGCTGTTTTTT
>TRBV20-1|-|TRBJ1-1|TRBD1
CSAASDRGTTEAFF
TGCAGTGCCGCGTCGGACAGGGGGACCACTGAAGCTTTCTTT
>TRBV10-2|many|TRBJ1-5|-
CASSDPGQPQHF
TGCGCCAGCAGTGATCCCGGCCAGCCCCAGCATTTT